This is a list of T cell receptor beta chains from one sample in a study of OX40 agonist ivuxolimab in advanced cancers. Sequenced by immunoSEQ multiplex PCR; TCRdb stores in-frame clones only, minus some. The sample has about 48,000 clones; 79% are singletons. The material sequenced was CD4+ or CD8+ T cells sorted from blood, taken in a trial of the OX40 agonist ivuxolimab. These receptors came from an adult with an advanced solid tumor such as melanoma, head and neck, liver or kidney cancer. Each CDR3 is given with its conserved first and last residue. The D gene is left open where the match is weak.

>TRBV5-1|TRBD2|TRBJ2-7
CASSSGLAGGFGEQYF
>TRBV30|TRBD1|TRBJ1-2
CAWSRDRGRVRYGYTF
>TRBV5-1|-|TRBJ1-6
CASSPQDGNSPLHF
>TRBV5-1|TRBD1|TRBJ2-2
CASSFDQGAVGELFF
>TRBV27|-|TRBJ2-1
CASSATAYNEQFF
>TRBV7-3|-|TRBJ1-6
CASSSGAGSSYNSPLHF
>TRBV6-5|-|TRBJ1-2
CVSSSLSPHGYTF
>TRBV15|-|TRBJ1-1
CATSRDGLGGLNTEAFF
>TRBV19|-|TRBJ1-2
CASSIVPGARNYGYTF
>TRBV7-2|TRBD2|TRBJ2-7
CASSLVGAGNTYEQYF
>TRBV6-1|-|TRBJ2-2
CASREQSVATGELFF
>TRBV11-3|-|TRBJ1-1
CASSQGVTEAFF
>TRBV2|-|TRBJ1-1
CASSAETLGNTEAFF
>TRBV2|-|TRBJ2-7
CASSGQVFGEQYF
>TRBV5-5|-|TRBJ1-4
CASSLGPRATNEKLFF
>TRBV6-6|-|TRBJ1-1
CASSTRHLLMNTEAFF
>TRBV6-1|-|TRBJ1-2
CASSEADASFYGYTF
>TRBV10-3|TRBD1|TRBJ2-3
CATRDRGTDTQYF
>TRBV28|TRBD1|TRBJ1-5
CASRIYRGGLNQPQHF
>TRBV25-1|-|TRBJ1-6
CASSTSGTGNSPLHF
>TRBV5-1|-|TRBJ2-5
CASTQHRNGLETQYF
>TRBV7-2|-|TRBJ1-1
CASSLSRGNTEAFF
>TRBV7-9|TRBD1|TRBJ2-5
CASSLGDRGPLETQYF
>TRBV6-5|-|TRBJ2-7
CASSWGPGATYEQYF
>TRBV27|-|TRBJ1-5
CASSGYRDSPQHF
>TRBV19|-|TRBJ2-2
CASNRRASGELFF
>TRBV7-8|TRBD1|TRBJ2-1
CASTHRRKQGAGEQFF
>TRBV7-2|TRBD1|TRBJ2-7
CASSLAVTGFHEQYF
>TRBV5-1|-|TRBJ2-7
CASSLLGSSYEQYF
>TRBV18|-|TRBJ2-1
CASSPGNEQFF
>TRBV5-1|-|TRBJ2-5
CASSWAREQETQYF
>TRBV19|-|TRBJ1-2
CASSNGQGSGGYTF
>TRBV5-8|-|TRBJ2-1
CASSSSLYNEQFF
>TRBV6-6|TRBD1|TRBJ1-6
CASSIGQANNSPLHF
>TRBV28|TRBD1|TRBJ2-7
CASTTPGQGAIEQYF
>TRBV6-5|-|TRBJ1-6
CASSPPGRYNSPLHF
>TRBV4-1|TRBD2|TRBJ2-2
CASSATGTRIGELFF
>TRBV2|TRBD1|TRBJ1-5
CASRGTGGANQPQHF
>TRBV27|-|TRBJ2-2
CASSPYRAGELFF
>TRBV9|TRBD2|TRBJ2-1
CAGYPGLASNEQFF
>TRBV18|TRBD1|TRBJ1-4
CASSPPGDRGEKLFF
>TRBV6-1|TRBD1|TRBJ2-7
CASNPTGGASEQYF
>TRBV5-4|TRBD2|TRBJ2-1
CASSLAGFSYNEQFF
>TRBV7-8|-|TRBJ1-1
CASSLVPKGGSNTEAFF
>TRBV28|-|TRBJ2-6
CASASGANVLTF
>TRBV5-4|TRBD1|TRBJ1-1
CASSRSTGVTEAFF
>TRBV2|-|TRBJ1-5
CASSWDRSEGPQHF
>TRBV6-4|-|TRBJ2-7
CASSHYSGHFSYEQYF
>TRBV7-8|-|TRBJ2-3
CASRSSVDTQYF
>TRBV7-2|-|TRBJ2-5
CASSLGGGAETQYF
>TRBV2|TRBD2|TRBJ2-7
CASRGTSGPSEQYF
>TRBV6-6|TRBD1|TRBJ1-1
CASSWGDSEAFF
>TRBV5-1|-|TRBJ2-3
CASRPPGVGTDTQYF
>TRBV11-3|TRBD2|TRBJ2-1
CASSRSGSSYNEQFF
>TRBV28|-|TRBJ2-7
CASSSIVYEQYF
>TRBV9|-|TRBJ1-2
CASSVEGGTQKGYTF
>TRBV19|TRBD2|TRBJ2-2
CASSQGAGLAGANTGELFF
>TRBV7-7|-|TRBJ1-4
CASSLAHGGQLFF
>TRBV2|TRBD2|TRBJ2-3
CASLAGFTDTQYF